These 7 T cell receptor beta chains were sequenced from one sample in a study of cytomegalovirus exposure and HLA in healthy donors. A multiplex PCR was run with 60 Vbeta primers and 13 Jbeta primers. Here immunoSEQ multiplex PCR was the method, and the copy in TCRdb shows in-frame clones only, minus some. The table shows roughly 200,000 clones, with around 70% occurring only once. What was sequenced was PBMCs. These receptor sequences come from a man aged 35 to 55 in good health and CMV-seropositive.

The CDR3 is CASSPDDGATQYF. CDR3 coding DNA: TGTGCCAGCTCACCAGACGATGGGGCTACGCAGTATTTT. The genes are TRBV18 and TRBJ2-3; maybe TRBD1 (5 bases). V shed 2 bases and J shed 8 bases, with 11 bases lying between them. This CDR3 has 13 amino acids. Looked up from germline, CDR1 is KGHSH and CDR2 is LQKENI.

The chain employs TRBV5-6 and TRBJ1-4; weak D call: TRBD1 (6 bases). V lost 3 bases and J lost 7, with 19 bases in between. Germline V gives CDR1 SGHDT, CDR2 YYEEEE. The CDR3 consists of 16 residues. CDR3 in amino acids: CASSSPLQGLGEKLFF. Written as DNA, the CDR3 is TGTGCCAGCAGCTCCCCCCTCCAGGGGTTGGGTGAAAAACTGTTTTTT.

This clone turned up a few times. The chain combines TRBV6-5 with TRBJ1-5; D may be TRBD1 (5 bases). Germline-derived CDR1 and CDR2 are MNHEY and SVGAGI. Trimming took 2 bases from V and 4 from J, leaving 6 bases between them. The CDR3 covers 13 residues. CDR3 region: CASSYRGNQPQHF. In DNA, the CDR3 is TGTGCCAGCAGTTACAGGGGTAATCAGCCCCAGCATTTT.

The chain's CDR3 is CASSDPEEGAALEAFF. CDR3 DNA sequence: TGTGCCAGCAGTGACCCAGAAGAGGGGGCCGCCCTTGAAGCTTTCTTT. This rearrangement joins TRBV6-1 to TRBJ1-1; 7 bases are shared with TRBD1. This CDR3 is built from 16 residues. V was clipped by 3 bases and J by 7 bases; unmatched bases: 14. CDR1 is MNHNS, CDR2 SASEGT, per germline.

The rearrangement links TRBV28 to TRBJ2-2, with TRBD1 matching 7 bases. The V and J ends lost 2 bases and 6 bases, in that order; junction bases with no gene match: 3. This CDR3 is built from 14 residues. The germline V gene encodes CDR1 MDHEN and CDR2 SYDVKM. CDR3 protein: CASSLSGQAGELFF. CDR3 nucleotides: TGTGCCAGCAGTTTAAGTGGACAGGCCGGGGAGCTGTTTTTT.

CDR3 sequence reads: CASSLEVGGRHEQYF. In DNA, the CDR3 is TGTGCCAGCAGCTTAGAAGTAGGGGGCCGCCACGAGCAGTACTTC. The chain combines TRBV7-3 with TRBJ2-7, with 7 positions matching TRBD1. Germline V gene sequence: CDR1 SGHTA, CDR2 FQGTGA. The trim removed 2 bases at V and 5 bases at J, leaving 9 bases unmatched. This CDR3 spans 15 amino acids.

This clone was found a few times. The V and J genes are TRBV19 and TRBJ1-5; tentative D call: TRBD1 (6 bases). This CDR3 region has 14 residues. From germline, CDR1 is LNHDA and CDR2 SQIVND (reference sequence). Trimming left V 3 bases short and J 3 bases short, with 9 bases between. CDR3 region: CASSMGQINQPQHF. The CDR3 coding sequence is TGTGCCAGTAGTATGGGACAAATCAATCAGCCCCAGCATTTT. Variable domain in full (rest from reference TRBV19 and TRBJ1-5): DGGITQSPKYLFRKEGQNVTLSCEQNLNHDAMYWYRQDPGQGLRLIYYSQIVNDFQKGDIAEGYSVSREKKESFPLTVTSAQKNPTAFYLCASSMGQINQPQHFGDGTRLSIL.